Presented here are 14 T cell receptor beta chains from one specimen sequenced in a study of T cell responses to AZD1222 COVID-19 vaccine listed by TCRdb under 2021. The library was made by the immunoSEQ multiplex PCR assay. TCRdb obtained this table from immuneACCESS and retained in-frame rearrangements with V and J assigned. These tables miss some clones; where compared with another copy, unresolved V genes account for less than half of the shortfall, and the remainder is unexplained. For this sample the table gives about 150,000 clones, of which about 91% were detected only once. The ten largest make up under 2% of the sample. This specimen's time point label, interpreted: baseline before first vaccination. The material sequenced was peripheral blood, taken on day 0 of AZD1222 vaccination. The source is an adult in good health.

The V call is TRBV14, the J call TRBJ2-3; possible D gene TRBD2, 6 bases. CDR1 is SGHDN and CDR2 is FVKESK in the germline V gene. The CDR3 runs 16 residues. V lost 0 bases and J lost 2, with 12 bases in between. The CDR3 DNA is TGTGCCAGCAGCCAAGATCGGCGGGGACCCACAGATACGCAGTATTTT. Protein product: CASSQDRRGPTDTQYF.

This clone showed up just once. The rearrangement links TRBV5-4 to TRBJ2-7; 9 nucleotides match TRBD2. Germline V CDR1 and CDR2: SGHNT, YYREEE (reference sequence). J lost 6 bases, V lost 3 bases, and 10 bases had no gene match. The CDR3 has 15 amino acids. The CDR3 bases are TGTGCCAGCAGCTATGGGACTAGCAGAACAATCGAGCAGTACTTC. This translates into CASSYGTSRTIEQYF.

The chain recombines TRBV11-2 with TRBJ2-7, with 8 bases lining up with TRBD1. After removal of 1 base from V and 4 bases from J, the junction contained 9 bases not matched to a gene. This CDR3 is 16 amino acids long. Germline lookup yields CDR1 SGHAT and CDR2 FQNNGV. The CDR3 nucleotides are TGTGCCAGCAGCTTAGCTCCAGGGGGCGAATTTTACGAGCAGTACTTC. This gives the protein CASSLAPGGEFYEQYF. The full variable domain, its missing parts supplied by reference TRBV11-2 and TRBJ2-7, is EAGVAQSPRYKIIEKRQSVAFWCNPISGHATLYWYQQILGQGPKLLIQFQNNGVVDDSQLPKDRFSAERLKGVDSTLKIQPAKLEDSAVYLCASSLAPGGEFYEQYFGPGTRLTVT.

This chain joins TRBV5-4 and TRBJ2-7; TRBD2 might be the D (6 bases). The length of the CDR3 is 14 residues. Per the germline V gene, CDR1 is SGHNT and CDR2 is YYREEE (reference sequence). V was cut by 4 bases and J by 6 bases, with 17 bases left in between. CDR3 coding DNA: TGTGCCAGCAGCGCGCTGCGGGGCGGATTCGAGCAGTACTTC. Its protein product is CASSALRGGFEQYF.

The CDR3 DNA follows: TGTGCCAGCAGCAGGACAGGGGGGACAGATACGCAGTATTTT. It encodes CASSRTGGTDTQYF. The rearrangement joins TRBV6-4 to TRBJ2-3, with 10 bases identical to TRBD1. Germline CDR1 is MRHNA and CDR2 is SNTAGT. CDR3 length: 14 amino acids. J was trimmed by 3 bases and V by 6 bases; bases with no gene match: 3.

The V and J genes are TRBV9 and TRBJ2-2; TRBD2 might be the D (6 bases). V gave up 0 bases and J gave up 3 bases, with 15 bases separating them. In germline, CDR1 is SGDLS, CDR2 YYNGEE. The CDR3 sequence is 17 residues long. The chain's CDR3 is CASSVADVASDTGELFF. As DNA, the CDR3 is TGTGCCAGCAGCGTAGCTGACGTAGCTAGCGACACCGGGGAGCTGTTTTTT. Variable domain in full (rest from reference TRBV9 and TRBJ2-2): DSGVTQTPKHLITATGQRVTLRCSPRSGDLSVYWYQQSLDQGLQFLIQYYNGEERAKGNILERFSAQQFPDLHSELNLSSLELGDSALYFCASSVADVASDTGELFFGEGSRLTVL.

This clone showed up just once. The chain links TRBV28 to TRBJ2-5; TRBD2 aligns across 7 bases. Germline assignment: CDR1 MDHEN and CDR2 SYDVKM. The junction had 13 bases not matched to a gene; V was cut back by 5 bases and J by 7 bases. CDR3 length equals 15 residues. The CDR3 protein is CASSPRGGGVLTQYF. The DNA of the CDR3 is TGTGCCAGCAGTCCCCGAGGTGGGGGGGTTTTGACCCAGTACTTC.

The rearrangement joins TRBV7-9 to TRBJ1-1, with TRBD1 matching 7 bases. The V segment lost 3 bases and the J segment 3 bases; nucleotides outside the gene matches: 16. Germline lookup yields CDR1 SEHNR and CDR2 FQNEAQ (reference sequence). The CDR3 is 18 amino acids. This CDR3 is CASSFQEGQGEGDTEAFF. The CDR3 DNA is TGTGCCAGCAGCTTCCAGGAAGGGCAGGGGGAGGGTGACACTGAAGCTTTCTTT.

This CDR3 reads CASSHGQMREKLFF. CDR3 DNA: TGCGCCAGCAGCCATGGGCAGATGAGGGAAAAACTGTTTTTT. The chain employs TRBV10-2 and TRBJ1-4; D is uncertain. Germline V lookup: CDR1 WSHSY, CDR2 SAAADI. The ends were cut back, 6 bases at V and 8 bases at J, with 16 bases in the middle. The CDR3 is 14 residues long.

The chain employs TRBV6-2 or TRBV6-3 and TRBJ2-2, with D perhaps TRBD1 or TRBD2 (5 bases each). The CDR3 contains 16 residues. Germline V gene lookup returns CDR1 MNHEY and CDR2 SVGEGT. Trimming took off 4 bases at V and 4 bases at J, with 16 bases between the two ends. CDR3 protein: CASSFTGPTRTGELFF. The CDR3 DNA reads TGTGCCAGCAGTTTTACGGGGCCTACTCGCACCGGGGAGCTGTTTTTT.

V and J are TRBV6-5 and TRBJ1-2; D is ambiguous. V was cut by 11 bases and J by 1 base, with 17 bases left in between. CDR3 length: 14 residues. Germline V gene lookup returns CDR1 MNHEY and CDR2 SVGAGI. CDR3 nucleotide sequence: TGTGCCGCGAGACGGGGATGGGGTAACTATGGCTACACCTTC. It is translated as CAARRGWGNYGYTF.

This clone appeared a single time. CDR3 sequence reads: CASRQQGTNYNSPLHF. The CDR3 nucleotides are TGCGCCAGCAGACAACAAGGGACGAACTATAATTCACCCCTCCACTTT. The V gene is TRBV4-3, the J gene TRBJ1-6, with a tentative D call TRBD1 (5 bases). CDR3 length: 16 amino acids. Per the germline V gene, CDR1 is LGHNA and CDR2 is YSLEER. V was trimmed by 6 bases and J by 3 bases, leaving 15 bases between them.

This chain connects TRBV19 to TRBJ1-5; D uncertain. The germline gives CDR1 LNHDA, CDR2 SQIVND (reference sequence). This CDR3 region has 16 residues. Between the trimmed V and J ends, which lost 2 bases and 3 bases, there was a span of 14 bases. CDR3 sequence: CASSILSTKANQPQHF. In DNA, the CDR3 is TGTGCCAGTAGTATACTGAGCACAAAGGCCAATCAGCCCCAGCATTTT.

The V gene is TRBV4-3, the J gene TRBJ1-5, with D unclear. This CDR3 is 18 amino acids long. Germline V gene sequence: CDR1 LGHNA, CDR2 YSLEER. V was shortened by 1 base and J by 6 bases, with 22 bases between the two germline ends. CDR3 nucleotides: TGCGCCAGCAGCCAAGCCCTGGTGGACGTGGGGTTGGCTCAGCCCCAGCATTTT. Amino acid sequence: CASSQALVDVGLAQPQHF.